The 2 T cell receptor beta chains in this list originate from one sample, sequenced in a study of T cell repertoires in cytomegalovirus infection. These receptors' antigens are unknown. TCRdb reanalysed the reads using MiXCR and keeps one entry per CDR3 protein. This sample has hundreds of thousands of distinct CDR3 sequences, with about 33% found just once. The input for sequencing was cultured PBMCs, taken from culture after CMV antigen stimulation. Receptor source: a human donor in good health (CMV status not recorded). Some clones in this sample may be carry-over from other donors' samples.

The rearrangement links TRBV4-1 to TRBJ2-7, with a tentative D call TRBD2 (6 bases). Germline V gene sequence: CDR1 MGHRA, CDR2 YSYEKL. The CDR3 contains 15 residues. Trimming pared 1 base from V and 4 bases from J, leaving 14 bases between. The CDR3 here is CASSQGGVGAYEQYF. For the CDR3, the DNA is TGCGCCAGCAGCCAAGGCGGGGTCGGGGCGTACGAGCAGTACTTC.

This clonotype was seen at least ten times. The V call is TRBV11-2, the J call TRBJ2-5; TRBD1 matches at 9 bases. Per the germline V gene, CDR1 is SGHAT and CDR2 is FQNNGV. V dropped 2 bases and J dropped 4; count of bases not matched to a gene: 8. The CDR3 is made up of 16 amino acids. CDR3 loop: CASSLSWGQGLETQYF. CDR3 sequence (DNA): TGTGCCAGCAGCTTATCGTGGGGACAGGGTTTAGAGACCCAGTACTTC. Based on the CDR3 plus reference TRBV11-2 and TRBJ2-5, the full variable domain is EAGVAQSPRYKIIEKRQSVAFWCNPISGHATLYWYQQILGQGPKLLIQFQNNGVVDDSQLPKDRFSAERLKGVDSTLKIQPAKLEDSAVYLCASSLSWGQGLETQYFGPGTRLLVL.